The 17 T cell receptor beta chains presented below share a single source sample, sequenced in a study of persistence of HIV-infected CD4 T cells. The libraries were made with immunoSEQ version 4 in survey mode. Repertoires were generated with immunoSEQ multiplex PCR, while TCRdb's copy carries only in-frame clones and drops some. The sample has about 46,000 clones; 70% to 90% are singletons. These TCRs are of unknown antigen specificity. Cells were stimulated nonspecifically with anti-CD3/anti-CD28 magnetic beads. Sorting of responding CD4+ T cells relied on upregulated CD40 ligand together with CD69. This sample comprised CD4+ T cells sorted from PBMCs after roughly 18-hour stimulation, obtained from a patient who received antiretroviral therapy. These receptors were obtained from an adult woman with HIV who was CMV-seropositive.

The chain has TRBV6-1 and TRBJ2-5; D is perhaps TRBD2 (5 bases). The CDR3 runs 15 residues. Trimming took 3 bases from V and 5 from J, leaving 16 bases between them. Germline V gene lookup returns CDR1 MNHNS and CDR2 SASEGT. Here the CDR3 reads CASSDRGLLGETQYF. CDR3 coding DNA: TGTGCCAGCAGTGACCGGGGTCTTCTAGGGGAGACCCAGTACTTC.

The genes are TRBV5-4 and TRBJ1-2, with TRBD1 matching over 8 bases. The CDR3 runs 13 residues. The V segment lost 3 bases and the J segment 2 bases; nucleotides outside the gene matches: 0. Germline CDR1 reads SGHNT; CDR2 reads YYREEE (reference sequence). The CDR3 spells CASSWTGNYGYTF. CDR3 nucleotide sequence: TGTGCCAGCAGCTGGACAGGGAACTATGGCTACACCTTC.

The V gene is TRBV20-1, the J gene TRBJ2-4, with 7 bases aligning to TRBD1. This CDR3 region has 13 residues. Germline values: CDR1 DFQATT, CDR2 SNEGSKA (reference sequence). V trimming: 3 bases; J trimming: 3 bases; junction bases outside the gene matches: 2. The CDR3 region is CSASGTVKNIQYF. CDR3 in DNA: TGCAGTGCTAGTGGGACAGTCAAAAACATTCAGTACTTC.

The chain links TRBV12-3 or TRBV12-4 to TRBJ2-1; D perhaps matches TRBD2 (6 bases). CDR3 length: 13 residues. V was cut by 3 bases and J by 5 bases, with 8 bases left in between. The CDR3 sequence is CASSLWGDNEQFF. The CDR3 DNA reads as TGTGCCAGCAGTTTGTGGGGGGACAATGAGCAGTTCTTC.

The chain carries TRBV11-3 and TRBJ2-1; 8 nucleotides align to TRBD2. V lost 5 bases to trimming and J lost 0 bases; unmatched junction nucleotides: 3. This CDR3 has 15 amino acids. Germline V gene sequence: CDR1 SGHNT, CDR2 YENEEA. CDR3 region: CASSPSGSSYNEQFF. The CDR3 DNA follows: TGTGCCAGCAGCCCCAGCGGGAGCTCCTACAATGAGCAGTTCTTC.

This clone appeared once. The V and J genes are TRBV19 and TRBJ2-3; 8 positions match TRBD1. V lost 3 bases and J lost 2; bases outside the gene matches: 10. The CDR3 totals 17 residues. Germline values: CDR1 LNHDA, CDR2 SQIVND (reference sequence). DNA of the CDR3: TGTGCCAGTAGTATTGGGGGCAGGGGGCGTGACACAGATACGCAGTATTTT. It specifies CASSIGGRGRDTDTQYF.

V is TRBV2 and J is TRBJ1-2, with 7 bases identical to TRBD1. The CDR3 extends over 13 amino acids. Germline CDR1 is SNHLY and CDR2 is FYNNEI. With 3 bases clipped from V and 4 bases from J, the junction kept 2 bases outside the gene matches. The CDR3 region has the DNA TGTGCCAGCAGTGACGCAGGGGGCTATGGCTACACCTTC. This encodes CASSDAGGYGYTF.

J is TRBJ1-1 and V is TRBV5-1; D is perhaps TRBD1 (5 bases). CDR1 and CDR2 (germline): SGHRS, YFSETQ. With 5 bases removed from V and 5 bases from J, the gap between germline ends came to 19 bases. The CDR3 covers 15 residues. In DNA, the CDR3 is TGCGCCAGCAGTACCGAGCCACAGGTTATAACTGAAGCTTTCTTT. Its protein product is CASSTEPQVITEAFF.

This clone has only one observation. The V call is TRBV7-2, the J call TRBJ1-5, with TRBD1 matching 8 bases. Germline V CDR1 and CDR2: SGHTA, FQGNSA. The CDR3 has 15 residues. The V and J ends lost 5 bases and 2 bases, in that order; junction bases with no gene match: 5. The CDR3 protein is CASSPDRGGNQPQHF. The CDR3 DNA reads as TGTGCCAGCAGCCCAGACAGGGGAGGCAATCAGCCCCAGCATTTT.

The CDR3 DNA reads TGTGCCAGCACCGGCCCTCTGTGGGGACAGGGGGACGAGCAGTACTTC. Translating gives CASTGPLWGQGDEQYF. This chain uses TRBV28 with TRBJ2-7; 11 bases map to TRBD1. Germline CDR1 MDHEN, CDR2 SYDVKM. CDR3 length equals 16 residues. V shed 7 bases and J 5 bases; nucleotides not matched to a gene: 13.

In its sample, this clone was seen once. The chain has TRBV30 and TRBJ1-1, with 10 bases identical to TRBD1. CDR1 and CDR2 from the germline V gene are GTSNPN and SVGIG (reference sequence). After removal of 0 bases from V and 2 bases from J, the junction contained 18 bases not matched to a gene. This CDR3 has 20 amino acids. The CDR3, as DNA: TGTGCCTGGAGTGTACAAAGGGTACAGGGGACAGGGGAATTTAACACTGAAGCTTTCTTT. It yields the protein CAWSVQRVQGTGEFNTEAFF.

This clone is a singleton in its sample. This chain joins TRBV5-4 and TRBJ2-5, with 7 bases identical to TRBD2. The CDR3 sequence is 14 residues long. The germline gives CDR1 SGHNT, CDR2 YYREEE (reference sequence). With V trimmed by 3 bases and J by 3 bases, 5 bases remained unmatched. CDR3 DNA: TGTGCCAGCAGCTGGCAGGCGGGAGAAGAGACCCAGTACTTC. Translation gives CASSWQAGEETQYF.

The chain employs TRBV25-1 and TRBJ2-5; 7 nucleotides match TRBD2. Germline CDR1 reads MGHDK; CDR2 reads SYGVNS. CDR3 size: 12 residues. Unmatched junction bases numbered 7, after V lost 8 bases and J lost 7 bases. The CDR3 DNA reads as TGTGCCAGCGGGGGGGGTATGAGGACCCAGTACTTC. Amino acid sequence: CASGGGMRTQYF.

The chain employs TRBV6-2 or TRBV6-3 and TRBJ1-5; D is unresolved. Germline values: CDR1 MNHEY, CDR2 SVGEGT. V lost 2 bases to trimming and J lost 5 bases, with 4 bases between them. The CDR3 is 12 amino acids. CDR3 loop: CASSYADQPQHF. CDR3 DNA: TGTGCCAGCAGTTACGCCGATCAGCCCCAGCATTTT.

V usage is TRBV7-9 and J usage is TRBJ1-4, with 11 bases lining up with TRBD1. This CDR3 comprises 17 residues. Germline V gives CDR1 SEHNR, CDR2 FQNEAQ (reference sequence). V shed 5 bases and J 1 base; nucleotides not matched to a gene: 6. This CDR3 reads CASSPRTGGVTNEKLFF. CDR3 coding DNA: TGTGCCAGCAGCCCGAGGACAGGGGGCGTAACTAATGAAAAACTGTTTTTT.

The chain recombines TRBV28 with TRBJ1-2; 9 bases map to TRBD1. Germline trimming cut 3 bases from V and 8 bases from J; bases unmatched to any gene: 1. Germline V gene data show CDR1 as MDHEN and CDR2 as SYDVKM. This CDR3 contains 12 residues. For the CDR3, the DNA is TGTGCCAGCAGTTTCGGACAGGGGGGCTACACCTTC. It translates to CASSFGQGGYTF.

This clone was counted once. The genes are TRBV7-2 and TRBJ2-1, with D possibly TRBD2 on 5 matching bases. Germline V CDR1 and CDR2: SGHTA, FQGNSA. There are 14 residues in the CDR3. Trimming stripped 5 bases from V and 7 bases from J, with 15 bases between. CDR3 DNA: TGTGCCAGCAGCAACACAGCGGTGGGGAATGAGCAGTTCTTC. This codes for CASSNTAVGNEQFF.